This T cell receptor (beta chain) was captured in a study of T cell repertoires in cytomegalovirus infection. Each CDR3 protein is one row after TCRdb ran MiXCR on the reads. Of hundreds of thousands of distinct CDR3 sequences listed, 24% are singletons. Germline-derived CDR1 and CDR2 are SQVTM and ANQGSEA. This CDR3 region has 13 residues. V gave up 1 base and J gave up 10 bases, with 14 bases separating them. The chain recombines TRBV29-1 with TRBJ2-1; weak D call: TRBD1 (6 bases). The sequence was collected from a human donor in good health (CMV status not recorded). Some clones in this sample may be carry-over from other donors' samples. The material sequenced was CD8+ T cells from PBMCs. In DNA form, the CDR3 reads TGCAGCGTTGAAGTCCCGGACAGATCCGAGCAGTTCTTC. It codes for CSVEVPDRSEQFF.